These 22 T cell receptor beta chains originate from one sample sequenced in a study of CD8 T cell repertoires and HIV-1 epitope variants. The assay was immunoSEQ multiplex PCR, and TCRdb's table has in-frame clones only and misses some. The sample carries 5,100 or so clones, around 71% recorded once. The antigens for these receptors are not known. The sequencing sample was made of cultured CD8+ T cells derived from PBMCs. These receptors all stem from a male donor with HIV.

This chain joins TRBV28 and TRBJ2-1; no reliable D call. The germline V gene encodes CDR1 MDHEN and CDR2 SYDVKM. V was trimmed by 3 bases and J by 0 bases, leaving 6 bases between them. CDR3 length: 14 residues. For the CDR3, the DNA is TGTGCCAGCAGTTTTCGGAGCTCCTACAATGAGCAGTTCTTC. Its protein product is CASSFRSSYNEQFF. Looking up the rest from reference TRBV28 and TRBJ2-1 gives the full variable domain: DVKVTQSSRYLVKRTGEKVFLECVQDMDHENMFWYRQDPGLGLRLIYFSYDVKMKEKGDIPEGYSVSREKKERFSLILESASTNQTSMYLCASSFRSSYNEQFFGPGTRLTVL.

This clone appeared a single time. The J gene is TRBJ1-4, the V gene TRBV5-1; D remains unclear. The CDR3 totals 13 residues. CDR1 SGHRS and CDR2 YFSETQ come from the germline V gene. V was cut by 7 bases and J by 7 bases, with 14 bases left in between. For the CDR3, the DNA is TGCGCCAGCTCCCCGCTACGGGCTGAAAAACTGTTTTTT. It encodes CASSPLRAEKLFF.

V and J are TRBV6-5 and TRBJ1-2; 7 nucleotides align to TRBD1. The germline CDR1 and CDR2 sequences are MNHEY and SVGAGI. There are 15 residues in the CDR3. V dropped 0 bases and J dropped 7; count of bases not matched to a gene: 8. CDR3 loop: CASSYSKTGLVGYTF. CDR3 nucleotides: TGTGCCAGCAGTTACTCGAAGACAGGGCTGGTTGGCTACACCTTC.

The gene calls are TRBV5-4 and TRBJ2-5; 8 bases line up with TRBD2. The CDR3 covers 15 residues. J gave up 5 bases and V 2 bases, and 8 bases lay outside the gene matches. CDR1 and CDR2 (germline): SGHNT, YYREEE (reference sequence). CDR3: CASSLDGGAGETQYF. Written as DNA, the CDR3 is TGTGCCAGCAGCTTAGACGGGGGGGCCGGTGAGACCCAGTACTTC.

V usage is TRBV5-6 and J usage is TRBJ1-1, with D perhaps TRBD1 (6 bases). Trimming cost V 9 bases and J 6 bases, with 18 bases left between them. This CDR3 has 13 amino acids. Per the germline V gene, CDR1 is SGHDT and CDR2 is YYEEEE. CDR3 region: CATADSLTAEAFF. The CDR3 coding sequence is TGTGCCACCGCGGACAGCCTCACGGCTGAAGCTTTCTTT.

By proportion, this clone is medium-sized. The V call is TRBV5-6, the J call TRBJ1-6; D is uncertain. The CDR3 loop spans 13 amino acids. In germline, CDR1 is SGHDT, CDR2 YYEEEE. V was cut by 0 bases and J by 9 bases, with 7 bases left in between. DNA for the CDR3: TGTGCCAGCAGCTTGGGTGCGGTTTCACCCCTCCACTTT. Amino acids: CASSLGAVSPLHF.

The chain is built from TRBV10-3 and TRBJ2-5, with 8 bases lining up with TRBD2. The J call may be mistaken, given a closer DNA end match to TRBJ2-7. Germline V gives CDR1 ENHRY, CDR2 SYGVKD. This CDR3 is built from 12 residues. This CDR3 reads CAIRGTSSEQYF. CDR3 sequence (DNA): TGTGCCATCAGGGGGACTAGTTCCGAGCAGTACTTC.

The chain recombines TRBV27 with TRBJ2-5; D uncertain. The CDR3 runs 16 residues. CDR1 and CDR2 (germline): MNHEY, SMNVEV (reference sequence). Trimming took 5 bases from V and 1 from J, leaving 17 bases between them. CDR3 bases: TGTGCCAGCAGTAAAACCCAGCGACACCTCCAAGAGACCCAGTACTTC. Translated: CASSKTQRHLQETQYF.

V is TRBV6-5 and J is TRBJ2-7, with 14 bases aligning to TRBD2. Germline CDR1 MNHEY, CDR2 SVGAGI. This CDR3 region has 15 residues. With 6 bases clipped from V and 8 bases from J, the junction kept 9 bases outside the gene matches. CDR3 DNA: TGTGCCAGCAGCACGAGGGGACTAGCGGGAGAGAAGCAGTACTTC. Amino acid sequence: CASSTRGLAGEKQYF.

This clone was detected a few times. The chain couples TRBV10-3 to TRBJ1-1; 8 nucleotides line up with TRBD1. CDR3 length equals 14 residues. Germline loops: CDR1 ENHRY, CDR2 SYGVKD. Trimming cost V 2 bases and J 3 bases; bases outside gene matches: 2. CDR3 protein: CAISETGGDTEAFF. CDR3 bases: TGTGCCATCAGTGAGACAGGGGGGGACACTGAAGCTTTCTTT.

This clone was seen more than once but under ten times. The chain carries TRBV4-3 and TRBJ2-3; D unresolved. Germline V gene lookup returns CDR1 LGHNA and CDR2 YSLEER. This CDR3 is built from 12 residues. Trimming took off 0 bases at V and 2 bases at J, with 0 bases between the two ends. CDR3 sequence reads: CASSQDTDTQYF. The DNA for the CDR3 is TGCGCCAGCAGCCAAGACACAGATACGCAGTATTTT.

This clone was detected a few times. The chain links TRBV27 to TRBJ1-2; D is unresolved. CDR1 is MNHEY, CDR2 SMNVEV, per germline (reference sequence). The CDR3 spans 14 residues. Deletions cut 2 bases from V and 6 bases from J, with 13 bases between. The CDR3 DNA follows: TGTGCCAGCAGTTTAGGGGTTGGTATGGATGGCTACACCTTC. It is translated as CASSLGVGMDGYTF.

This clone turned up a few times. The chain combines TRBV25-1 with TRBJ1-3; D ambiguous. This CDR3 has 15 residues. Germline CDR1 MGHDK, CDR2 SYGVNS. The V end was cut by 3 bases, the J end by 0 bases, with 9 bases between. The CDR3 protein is CASSDFGSSGNTIYF. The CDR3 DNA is TGTGCCAGCAGTGATTTTGGCAGCTCTGGAAACACCATATATTTT.

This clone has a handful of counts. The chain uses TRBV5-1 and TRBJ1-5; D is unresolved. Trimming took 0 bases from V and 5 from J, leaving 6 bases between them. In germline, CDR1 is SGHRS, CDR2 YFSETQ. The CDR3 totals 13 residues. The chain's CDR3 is CASSLAGHQPQHF. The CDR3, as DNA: TGCGCCAGCAGCTTGGCGGGTCATCAGCCCCAGCATTTT.

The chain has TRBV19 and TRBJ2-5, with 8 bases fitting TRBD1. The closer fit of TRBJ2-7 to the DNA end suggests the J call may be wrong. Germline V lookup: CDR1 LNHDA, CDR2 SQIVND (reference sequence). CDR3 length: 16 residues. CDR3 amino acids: CASSITLDRESYEQYF. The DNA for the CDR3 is TGTGCCAGTAGTATAACCCTGGACAGGGAGTCGTACGAGCAGTACTTC.

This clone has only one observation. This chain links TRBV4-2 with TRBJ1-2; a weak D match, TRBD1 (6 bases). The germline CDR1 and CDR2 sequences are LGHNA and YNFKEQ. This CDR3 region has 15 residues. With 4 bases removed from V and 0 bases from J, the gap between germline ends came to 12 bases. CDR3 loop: CASSPSGAPNYGYTF. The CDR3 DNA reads TGTGCCAGCAGCCCGTCAGGGGCTCCTAACTATGGCTACACCTTC.

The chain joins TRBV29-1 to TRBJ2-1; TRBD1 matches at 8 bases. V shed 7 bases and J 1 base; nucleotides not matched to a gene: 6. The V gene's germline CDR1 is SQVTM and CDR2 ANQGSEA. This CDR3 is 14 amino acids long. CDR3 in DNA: TGCAGCGCCCCAGACAGGGGTTCCTACAATGAGCAGTTCTTC. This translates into CSAPDRGSYNEQFF.

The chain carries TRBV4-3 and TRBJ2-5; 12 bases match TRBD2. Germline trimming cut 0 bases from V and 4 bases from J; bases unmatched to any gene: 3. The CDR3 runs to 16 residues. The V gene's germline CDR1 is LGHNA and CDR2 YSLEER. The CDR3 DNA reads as TGCGCCAGCAGCCAAGATCCTAGCGGGGGGGCAGAGACCCAGTACTTC. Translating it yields CASSQDPSGGAETQYF.

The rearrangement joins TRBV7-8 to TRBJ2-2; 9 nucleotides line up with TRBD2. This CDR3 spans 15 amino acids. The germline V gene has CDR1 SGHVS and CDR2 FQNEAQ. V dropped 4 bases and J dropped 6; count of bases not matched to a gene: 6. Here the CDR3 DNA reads TGTGCCAGCAGCTCGGGACTAGCCTCCTCCGGGGAGCTGTTTTTT. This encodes CASSSGLASSGELFF.

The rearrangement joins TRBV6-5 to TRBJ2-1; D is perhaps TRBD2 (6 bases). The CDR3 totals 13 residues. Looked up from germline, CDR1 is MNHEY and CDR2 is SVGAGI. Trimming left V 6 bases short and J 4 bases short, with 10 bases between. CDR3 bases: TGTGCCAGCAGGGTAGCGGAGTACAATGAGCAGTTCTTC. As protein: CASRVAEYNEQFF.

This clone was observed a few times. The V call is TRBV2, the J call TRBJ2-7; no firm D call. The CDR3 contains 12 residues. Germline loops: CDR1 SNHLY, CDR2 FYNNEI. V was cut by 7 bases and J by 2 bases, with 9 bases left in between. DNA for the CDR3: TGTGCCAGCACGGCCAGCACCTACGAGCAGTACTTC. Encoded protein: CASTASTYEQYF.

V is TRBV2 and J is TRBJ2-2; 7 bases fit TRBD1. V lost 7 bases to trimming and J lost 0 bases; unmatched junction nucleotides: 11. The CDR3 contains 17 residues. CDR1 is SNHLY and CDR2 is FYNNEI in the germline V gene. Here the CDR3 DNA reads TGTGCCAGCATTAGTCGTTGGGACAGCCCGAACACCGGGGAGCTGTTTTTT. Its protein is CASISRWDSPNTGELFF.